Below, 13 T cell receptor beta chains from the same sample are listed, as sequenced in a study of blood T cell repertoires in COVID-19. Here immunoSEQ multiplex PCR was the method, and the copy in TCRdb shows in-frame clones only, minus some. The sample gives approximately 150,000 clones, 84% of which show up once; approximately 5% is in the top ten. The specimen was peripheral blood. These receptors came from a human donor in a cohort sampled during active COVID-19.

The chain joins TRBV19 to TRBJ2-1, with D perhaps TRBD2 (6 bases). CDR1 is LNHDA and CDR2 is SQIVND in the germline V gene (reference sequence). With 3 bases removed from V and 8 bases from J, the gap between germline ends came to 23 bases. The CDR3 covers 17 residues. The CDR3 DNA follows: TGTGCCAGTAGTATTGGAATGGGCGGCGGGGTGAGGGATGAGCAGTTCTTC. Translating gives CASSIGMGGGVRDEQFF.

The gene calls are TRBV18 and TRBJ1-1; TRBD1 might be the D (5 bases). Trimming took 6 bases from V and 2 from J, leaving 16 bases between them. Germline V gives CDR1 KGHSH, CDR2 LQKENI. This CDR3 has 15 residues. CDR3 DNA: TGTGCCAGCTCGACCAGGACTACAGGAAACACTGAAGCTTTCTTT. Translated: CASSTRTTGNTEAFF.

The rearrangement links TRBV28 to TRBJ2-7; the match to TRBD1 covers 9 bases. The CDR3 spans 14 residues. The germline CDR1 and CDR2 sequences are MDHEN and SYDVKM. The trim removed 4 bases at V and 2 bases at J, leaving 3 bases unmatched. The CDR3 region is CASSSGQGPYEQYF. In nucleotides, the CDR3 is TGTGCCAGCAGTTCTGGACAGGGGCCCTACGAGCAGTACTTC.

The J gene is TRBJ2-1, the V gene TRBV19, with D possibly being TRBD2 (5 bases). Trimming left V 5 bases short and J 7 bases short, with 15 bases between. The CDR3 has 14 amino acids. CDR1 LNHDA and CDR2 SQIVND come from the germline V gene (reference sequence). CDR3 nucleotide sequence: TGTGCCAGTAGTCTGGGGAGCCGGAGGAATGAGCAGTTCTTC. Protein sequence: CASSLGSRRNEQFF. Supplemented by reference TRBV19 and TRBJ2-1, the full variable domain reads DGGITQSPKYLFRKEGQNVTLSCEQNLNHDAMYWYRQDPGQGLRLIYYSQIVNDFQKGDIAEGYSVSREKKESFPLTVTSAQKNPTAFYLCASSLGSRRNEQFFGPGTRLTVL.

This clone was seen a single time. This sequence joins TRBV5-1 and TRBJ2-3; TRBD2 might be the D (5 bases). V lost 1 base and J 2 bases, leaving 8 bases between the germline ends. CDR3 length: 14 residues. Germline V CDR1 and CDR2: SGHRS, YFSETQ. CDR3 in DNA: TGCGCCAGCAGCTTGCGACTACACACAGATACGCAGTATTTT. It translates to CASSLRLHTDTQYF.

V and J are TRBV7-2 and TRBJ1-2, with TRBD1 matching over 9 bases. V shed 2 bases and J 5 bases; nucleotides not matched to a gene: 6. The germline V gene has CDR1 SGHTA and CDR2 FQGNSA. This CDR3 is 15 amino acids long. DNA of the CDR3: TGTGCCAGCAGCTTAACGACAGGGGGGTGGTATGGCTACACCTTC. This translates into CASSLTTGGWYGYTF.

To note about this clone: The junction departs from the called germline gene at one end, perhaps through a read error. This chain joins TRBV7-9 and TRBJ1-5; D may be TRBD1 (5 bases). Germline V lookup: CDR1 SEHNR, CDR2 FQNEAQ (reference sequence). CDR3 length: 17 residues. For the CDR3, the DNA is TGTGCCAGCAGCATAGCCGGGGGGGATTTACTCAATCAGCCCCAGCATTTT. It translates to CASSIAGGDLLNQPQHF.

The V and J genes are TRBV7-2 and TRBJ2-1; tentative D call: TRBD2 (6 bases). The germline CDR1 and CDR2 sequences are SGHTA and FQGNSA. Trimming took 2 bases from V and 2 from J, leaving 10 bases between them. This CDR3 is 15 amino acids long. CDR3 bases: TGTGCCAGCAGCTTATCGAGCGGGCCCTACAATGAGCAGTTCTTC. Its protein product is CASSLSSGPYNEQFF.

This clone occurred a few times. CDR3 sequence (DNA): TGCGCCAGCAGCTTGGACAGACCCATGAACACTGAAGCTTTCTTT. As protein: CASSLDRPMNTEAFF. The chain has TRBV5-1 and TRBJ1-1; D not resolved. The length of the CDR3 is 15 residues. Germline V gene sequence: CDR1 SGHRS, CDR2 YFSETQ. Trimming removed 0 bases at V and 0 bases at J, with 9 bases between. Using reference TRBV5-1 and TRBJ1-1 for the parts outside the CDR3, the full variable domain is KAGVTQTPRYLIKTRGQQVTLSCSPISGHRSVSWYQQTPGQGLQFLFEYFSETQRNKGNFPGRFSGRQFSNSRSEMNVSTLELGDSALYLCASSLDRPMNTEAFFGQGTRLTVV.

The V call is TRBV11-2, the J call TRBJ2-4, with 8 bases lining up with TRBD2. The germline gives CDR1 SGHAT, CDR2 FQNNGV. V shed 0 bases, J shed 0 bases, and the junction held 10 bases outside the gene matches. The CDR3 is 19 residues long. The CDR3 is CASSLDTSLTSGAKNIQYF. DNA of the CDR3: TGTGCCAGCAGCTTAGATACATCGCTTACTAGCGGAGCCAAAAACATTCAGTACTTC.

The chain has TRBV28 and TRBJ1-4; 9 nucleotides agree with TRBD1. The length of the CDR3 is 15 residues. Per germline, CDR1 MDHEN and CDR2 SYDVKM. Unmatched junction bases numbered 8, after V lost 5 bases and J lost 7 bases. The CDR3 region has the DNA TGTGCCAGCAGTCCGCCGGACAGGGGAGCTGAAAAACTGTTTTTT. This translates into CASSPPDRGAEKLFF.

J is TRBJ1-5 and V is TRBV6-6, with 12 bases lining up with TRBD1. With V trimmed by 4 bases and J by 5 bases, 3 bases remained unmatched. This CDR3 has 15 residues. Germline V gives CDR1 MNHNY, CDR2 SVGAGI (reference sequence). The CDR3 reads CASSFGTGGDQPQHF. In DNA, the CDR3 is TGTGCCAGCAGTTTCGGGACAGGGGGCGATCAGCCCCAGCATTTT.

The chain joins TRBV10-3 to TRBJ1-1; TRBD1 might be the D (6 bases). Germline loops: CDR1 ENHRY, CDR2 SYGVKD. This CDR3 contains 13 residues. The V and J ends lost 8 bases and 1 base respectively, with 11 bases between them. The CDR3 is CAIGQTTNTEAFF. The DNA of the CDR3 is TGTGCCATCGGACAGACTACGAACACTGAAGCTTTCTTT.